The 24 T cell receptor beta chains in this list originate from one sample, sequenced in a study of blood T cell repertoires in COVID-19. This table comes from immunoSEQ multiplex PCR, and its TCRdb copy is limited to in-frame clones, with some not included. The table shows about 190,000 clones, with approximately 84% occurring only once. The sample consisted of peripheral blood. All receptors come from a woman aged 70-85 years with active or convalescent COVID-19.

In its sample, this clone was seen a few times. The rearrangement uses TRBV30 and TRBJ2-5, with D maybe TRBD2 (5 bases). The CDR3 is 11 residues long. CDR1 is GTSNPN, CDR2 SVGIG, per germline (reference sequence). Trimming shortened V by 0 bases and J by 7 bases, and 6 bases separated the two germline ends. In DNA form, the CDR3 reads TGTGCCTGGAGTGTACTAGGGACCCAGTACTTC. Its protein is CAWSVLGTQYF.

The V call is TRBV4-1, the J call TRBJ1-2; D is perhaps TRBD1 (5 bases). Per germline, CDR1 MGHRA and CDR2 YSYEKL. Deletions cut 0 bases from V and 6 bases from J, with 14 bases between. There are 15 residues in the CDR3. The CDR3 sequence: CASSQDTGTANGYTF. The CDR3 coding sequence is TGCGCCAGCAGCCAAGATACCGGGACTGCCAATGGCTACACCTTC.

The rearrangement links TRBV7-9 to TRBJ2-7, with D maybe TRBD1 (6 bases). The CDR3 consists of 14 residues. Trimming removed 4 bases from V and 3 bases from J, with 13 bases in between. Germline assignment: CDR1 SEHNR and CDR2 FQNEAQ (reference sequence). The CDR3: CASSSRGRVYEQYF. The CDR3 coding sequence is TGTGCCAGCAGCTCCAGGGGCAGGGTCTACGAGCAGTACTTC. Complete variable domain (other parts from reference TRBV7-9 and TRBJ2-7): DTGVSQNPRHKITKRGQNVTFRCDPISEHNRLYWYRQTLGQGPEFLTYFQNEAQLEKSRLLSDRFSAERPKGSFSTLEIQRTEQGDSAMYLCASSSRGRVYEQYFGPGTRLTVT.

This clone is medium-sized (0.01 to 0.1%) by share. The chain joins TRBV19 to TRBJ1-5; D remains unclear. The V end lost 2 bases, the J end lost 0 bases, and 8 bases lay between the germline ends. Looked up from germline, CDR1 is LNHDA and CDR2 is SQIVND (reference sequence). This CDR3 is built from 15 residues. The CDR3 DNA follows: TGTGCCAGTAGTATAAAAGTCTATAGCAATCAGCCCCAGCATTTT. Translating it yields CASSIKVYSNQPQHF.

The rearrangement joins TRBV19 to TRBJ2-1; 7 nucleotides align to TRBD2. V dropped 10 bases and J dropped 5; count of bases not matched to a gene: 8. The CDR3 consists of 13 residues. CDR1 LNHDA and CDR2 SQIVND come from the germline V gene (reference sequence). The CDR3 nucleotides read TGTGCCACCAAGACCGGGAGGCACAATGAGCAGTTCTTC. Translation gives CATKTGRHNEQFF.

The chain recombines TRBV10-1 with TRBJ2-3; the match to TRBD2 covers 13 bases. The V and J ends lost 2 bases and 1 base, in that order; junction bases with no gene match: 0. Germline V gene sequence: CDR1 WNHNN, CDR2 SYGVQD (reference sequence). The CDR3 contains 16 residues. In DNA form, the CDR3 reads TGCGCCAGCAGTGAGGGACTAGCGGGGGGCACAGATACGCAGTATTTT. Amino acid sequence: CASSEGLAGGTDTQYF.

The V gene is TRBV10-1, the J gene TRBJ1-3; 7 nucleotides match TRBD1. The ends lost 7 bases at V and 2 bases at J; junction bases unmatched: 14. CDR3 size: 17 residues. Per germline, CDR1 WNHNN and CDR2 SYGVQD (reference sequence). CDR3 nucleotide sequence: TGCGCCAGCACCGCTTTGAGGGGGCGTACTACTGGAAACACCATATATTTT. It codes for CASTALRGRTTGNTIYF.

The CDR3 sequence: CASSQGETDTQYF. The CDR3 nucleotides read TGTGCCAGCAGCCAAGGAGAAACAGATACGCAGTATTTT. The chain employs TRBV14 and TRBJ2-3, with D unresolved. Germline CDR1 and CDR2: SGHDN and FVKESK. V dropped 1 base and J dropped 3 bases, with 5 bases sitting between them. There are 13 residues in the CDR3.

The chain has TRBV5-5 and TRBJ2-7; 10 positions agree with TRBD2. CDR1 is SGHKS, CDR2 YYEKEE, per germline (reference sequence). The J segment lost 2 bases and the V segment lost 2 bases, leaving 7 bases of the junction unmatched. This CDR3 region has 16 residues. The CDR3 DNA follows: TGTGCCAGCAGCTTCGAGGCTAGCGGGAGTACCTACGAGCAGTACTTC. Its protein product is CASSFEASGSTYEQYF.

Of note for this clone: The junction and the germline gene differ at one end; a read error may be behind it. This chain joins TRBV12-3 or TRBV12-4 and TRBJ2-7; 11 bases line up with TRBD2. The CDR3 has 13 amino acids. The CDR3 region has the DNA TGTGCCAGCAGTATAGCGGGAGGGCACGAGCAGTACTTC. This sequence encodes CASSIAGGHEQYF.

The chain's CDR3 is CASNRVTNEKLFF. DNA for the CDR3: TGTGCCAGCAACAGGGTCACTAATGAAAAACTGTTTTTT. This rearrangement joins TRBV6-5 to TRBJ1-4; perhaps TRBD1 as D (6 bases). This CDR3 comprises 13 residues. Trimming shortened V by 7 bases and J by 2 bases, and 8 bases separated the two germline ends. The V gene's germline CDR1 is MNHEY and CDR2 SVGAGI.

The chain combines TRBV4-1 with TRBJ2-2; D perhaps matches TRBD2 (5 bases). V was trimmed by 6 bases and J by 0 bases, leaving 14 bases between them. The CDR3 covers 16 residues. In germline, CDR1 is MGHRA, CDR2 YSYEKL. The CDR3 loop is CASRGVGRSNTGELFF. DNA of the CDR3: TGCGCCAGCAGGGGAGTTGGGCGCTCGAACACCGGGGAGCTGTTTTTT.

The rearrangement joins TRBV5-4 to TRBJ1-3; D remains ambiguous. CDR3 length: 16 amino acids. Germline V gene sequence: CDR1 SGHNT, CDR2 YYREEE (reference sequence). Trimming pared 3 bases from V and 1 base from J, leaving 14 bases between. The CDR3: CASSSGITSSGNTIYF. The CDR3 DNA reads TGTGCCAGCAGCTCGGGAATAACATCGTCTGGAAACACCATATATTTT.

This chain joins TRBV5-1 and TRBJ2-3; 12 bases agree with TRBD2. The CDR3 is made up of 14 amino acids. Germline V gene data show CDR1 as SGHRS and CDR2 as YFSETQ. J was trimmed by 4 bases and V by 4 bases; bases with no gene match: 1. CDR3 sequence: CASSLAGGADTQYF. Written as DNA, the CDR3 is TGCGCCAGCAGCCTAGCGGGAGGGGCAGATACGCAGTATTTT.

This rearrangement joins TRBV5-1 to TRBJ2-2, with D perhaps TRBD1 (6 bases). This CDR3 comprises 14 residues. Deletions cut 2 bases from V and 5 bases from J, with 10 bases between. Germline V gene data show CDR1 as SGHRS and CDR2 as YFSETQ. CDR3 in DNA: TGCGCCAGCAGCTTACCAGGGGTAACCGGGGAGCTGTTTTTT. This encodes CASSLPGVTGELFF.

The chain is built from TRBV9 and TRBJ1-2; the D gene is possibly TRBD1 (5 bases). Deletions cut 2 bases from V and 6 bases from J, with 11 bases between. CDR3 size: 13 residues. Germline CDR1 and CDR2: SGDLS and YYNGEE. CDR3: CASSVSGNHGYTF. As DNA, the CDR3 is TGTGCCAGCAGCGTCTCAGGGAACCATGGCTACACCTTC.

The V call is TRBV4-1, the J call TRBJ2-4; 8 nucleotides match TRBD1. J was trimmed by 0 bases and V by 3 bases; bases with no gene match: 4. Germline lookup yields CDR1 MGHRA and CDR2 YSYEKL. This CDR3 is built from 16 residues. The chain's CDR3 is CASSQTGVIAKNIQYF. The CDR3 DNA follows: TGCGCCAGCAGCCAGACAGGGGTAATAGCCAAAAACATTCAGTACTTC.

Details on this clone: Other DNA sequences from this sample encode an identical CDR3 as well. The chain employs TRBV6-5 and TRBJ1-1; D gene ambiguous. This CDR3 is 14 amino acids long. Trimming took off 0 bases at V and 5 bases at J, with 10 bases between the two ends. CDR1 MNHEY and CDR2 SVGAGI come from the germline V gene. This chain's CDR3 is CASSYSRGRTEAFF. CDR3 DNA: TGTGCCAGCAGTTACTCGAGAGGGAGGACTGAAGCTTTCTTT.

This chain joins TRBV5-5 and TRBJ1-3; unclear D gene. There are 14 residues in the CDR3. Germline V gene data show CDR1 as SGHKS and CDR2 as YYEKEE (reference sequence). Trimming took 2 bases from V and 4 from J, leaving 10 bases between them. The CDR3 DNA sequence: TGTGCCAGCAGCTTAGGCGGATACGGAAACACCATATATTTT. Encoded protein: CASSLGGYGNTIYF.

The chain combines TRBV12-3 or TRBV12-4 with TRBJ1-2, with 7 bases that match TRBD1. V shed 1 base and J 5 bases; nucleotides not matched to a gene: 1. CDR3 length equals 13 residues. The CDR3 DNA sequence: TGTGCCAGCAGTTTAGGGACAGGATATGGCTACACCTTC. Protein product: CASSLGTGYGYTF.

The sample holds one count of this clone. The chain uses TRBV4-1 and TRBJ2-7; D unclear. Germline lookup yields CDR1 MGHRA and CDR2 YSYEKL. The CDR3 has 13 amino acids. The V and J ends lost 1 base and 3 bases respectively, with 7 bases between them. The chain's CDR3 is CASSQASGYEQYF. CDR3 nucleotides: TGCGCCAGCAGCCAAGCGTCAGGCTACGAGCAGTACTTC.

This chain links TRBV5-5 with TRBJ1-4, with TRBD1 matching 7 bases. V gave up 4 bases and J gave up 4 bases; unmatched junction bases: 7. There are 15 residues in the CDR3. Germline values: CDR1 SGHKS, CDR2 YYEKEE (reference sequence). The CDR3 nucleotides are TGTGCCAGCAGCCCGACAGGGAGACATAATGAAAAACTGTTTTTT. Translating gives CASSPTGRHNEKLFF.

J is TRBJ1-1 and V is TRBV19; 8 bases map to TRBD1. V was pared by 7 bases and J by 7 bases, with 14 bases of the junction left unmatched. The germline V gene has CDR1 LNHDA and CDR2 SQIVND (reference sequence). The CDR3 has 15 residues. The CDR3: CASTQGADPRGEAFF. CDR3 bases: TGTGCCAGTACCCAGGGGGCGGACCCGCGCGGTGAAGCTTTCTTT.

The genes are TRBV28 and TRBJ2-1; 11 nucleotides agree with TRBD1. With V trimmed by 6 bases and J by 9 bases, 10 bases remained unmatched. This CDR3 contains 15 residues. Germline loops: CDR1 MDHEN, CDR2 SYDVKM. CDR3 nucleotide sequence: TGTGCCAGCAGCCTACCTCGGACAGGGGGCACTGAGCAGTTCTTC. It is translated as CASSLPRTGGTEQFF.